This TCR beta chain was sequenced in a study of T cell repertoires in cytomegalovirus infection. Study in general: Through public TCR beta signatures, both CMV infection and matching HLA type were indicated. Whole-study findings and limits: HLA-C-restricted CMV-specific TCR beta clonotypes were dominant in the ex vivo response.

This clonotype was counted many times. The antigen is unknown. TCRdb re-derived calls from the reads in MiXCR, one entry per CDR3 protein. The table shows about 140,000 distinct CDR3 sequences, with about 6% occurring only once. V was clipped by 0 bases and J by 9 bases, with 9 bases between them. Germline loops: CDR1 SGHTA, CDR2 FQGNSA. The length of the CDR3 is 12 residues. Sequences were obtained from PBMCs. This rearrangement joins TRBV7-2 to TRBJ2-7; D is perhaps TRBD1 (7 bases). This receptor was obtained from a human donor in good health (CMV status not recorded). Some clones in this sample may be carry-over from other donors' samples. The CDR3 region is CASSLAQGGQYF. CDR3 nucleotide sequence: TGTGCCAGCAGCTTAGCGCAGGGGGGGCAGTACTTC.